The present entry profiles one T cell receptor (beta chain) with its context. Trimming removed 10 bases at V and 5 bases at J, with 14 bases between. The CDR3 is made up of 13 amino acids. Germline lookup yields CDR1 MDHEN and CDR2 SYDVKM. The entry originates in a study of control samples from healthy donors and cancer patients. Profiled with immunoSEQ multiplex PCR; TCRdb holds only in-frame clones, not every one. The table shows about 180,000 clones, with approximately 92% occurring only once. This chain connects TRBV28 to TRBJ2-2; D possibly matches TRBD1 or TRBD2 (7 bases each). Sequenced input: blood. This clonotype was sampled from a man in his thirties or forties in good health. Here the CDR3 reads CATSGGGTGELFF. CDR3 DNA: TGTGCCACCTCAGGGGGGGGAACCGGGGAGCTGTTTTTT.